Shown below are 10 T cell receptor beta chains from a single sample sequenced in a study of T cells after yellow fever vaccination. One entry per CDR3 protein results from TCRdb running MiXCR on the 5' RACE reads. The data show about 140,000 distinct CDR3 sequences, with about 8% seen just once and under 0.95% held by the top ten. Material: CD4+ T cells sorted from PBMCs, obtained 5 days after the yellow fever booster vaccination. These receptors were taken from a man younger than 40 who received the YFV17D yellow fever vaccine.

This clonotype was observed many times. The gene calls are TRBV28 and TRBJ2-7; no clear D gene. The CDR3 loop spans 12 amino acids. Germline assignment: CDR1 MDHEN and CDR2 SYDVKM. V was clipped by 5 bases and J by 1 base, with 6 bases between them. CDR3 nucleotide sequence: TGTGCCAGCAGTGCCTATTCCTACGAGCAGTACTTC. Its protein is CASSAYSYEQYF.

This clonotype occurred many times. The V gene is TRBV24-1, the J gene TRBJ2-1; 8 nucleotides align to TRBD1. This CDR3 spans 15 amino acids. The germline gives CDR1 KGHDR, CDR2 SFDVKD. Trimming removed 3 bases from V and 10 bases from J; junction bases left unmatched: 10. CDR3 residues: CATSDAGTGTSEQFF. CDR3 nucleotide sequence: TGTGCCACCAGTGATGCCGGGACAGGCACGAGCGAGCAGTTCTTC.

This clonotype occurred a few times. The V call is TRBV18, the J call TRBJ2-7; 7 nucleotides align to TRBD1. The CDR3 spans 14 residues. Unmatched junction bases numbered 3, after V lost 3 bases and J lost 1 base. Germline CDR1 is KGHSH and CDR2 is LQKENI. The CDR3 DNA reads TGTGCCAGCTCACCGGGCAGGGGGTCCTACGAGCAGTACTTC. It specifies CASSPGRGSYEQYF. The variable domain in full, completed from reference TRBV18 and TRBJ2-7, reads NAGVMQNPRHLVRRRGQEARLRCSPMKGHSHVYWYRQLPEEGLKFMVYLQKENIIDESGMPKERFSAEFPKEGPSILRIQQVVRGDSAAYFCASSPGRGSYEQYFGPGTRLTVT.

There are many counts of this clonotype. The J gene is TRBJ2-1, the V gene TRBV7-3; TRBD2 matches 7 bases. The germline V gene encodes CDR1 SGHTA and CDR2 FQGTGA. This CDR3 has 13 amino acids. The V gene end was trimmed by 5 bases and the J gene end by 9 bases; junction bases not matched to a gene: 7. CDR3 sequence (DNA): TGTGCCAGCAGCCAGCGGGATGGCGGTGAGCAGTTCTTC. As protein: CASSQRDGGEQFF. Based on the CDR3 plus reference TRBV7-3 and TRBJ2-1, the full variable domain is GAGVSQTPSNKVTEKGKYVELRCDPISGHTALYWYRQSLGQGPEFLIYFQGTGAADDSGLPNDRFFAVRPEGSVSTLKIQRTERGDSAVYLCASSQRDGGEQFFGPGTRLTVL.

As to this clonotype: Just one base apart from a much larger clone, this may be a read error. The CDR3 nucleotides read TGTGCCAGCAGGGGACTGGGGACCGAGCAGTCCTTC. Translating it yields CASRGLGTEQSF. The gene calls are TRBV3-1 and TRBJ2-1; the D gene is possibly TRBD2 (6 bases). The CDR3 runs to 12 residues. Germline-derived CDR1 and CDR2 are LGHDT and YNNKEL (reference sequence).

This clonotype has ten or more counts. The chain employs TRBV20-1 and TRBJ2-1; D is possibly TRBD2 (5 bases). The V end was cut by 3 bases, the J end by 7 bases, with 19 bases between. Germline assignment: CDR1 DFQATT and CDR2 SNEGSKA (reference sequence). The CDR3 runs 15 residues. The CDR3 protein is CSASGWELGKNEQFF. CDR3 nucleotides: TGCAGTGCTAGTGGGTGGGAGCTAGGAAAAAATGAGCAGTTCTTC.

This clonotype was seen repeatedly, ten times or more. The V and J genes are TRBV7-6 and TRBJ2-5, with 9 bases that match TRBD1. Germline assignment: CDR1 SGHVS and CDR2 FNYEAQ. J gave up 7 bases and V 5 bases, and 8 bases lay outside the gene matches. The CDR3 has 14 residues. CDR3 nucleotides: TGTGCCAGCAGCGCCCGGACAGGGGACCTGACCCAGTACTTC. It yields the protein CASSARTGDLTQYF.

This clonotype has ten or more counts. This chain joins TRBV10-3 and TRBJ1-2, with 11 bases lining up with TRBD1. This CDR3 is 15 amino acids long. V shed 8 bases and J 3 bases; nucleotides not matched to a gene: 8. Germline V gene lookup returns CDR1 ENHRY and CDR2 SYGVKD. In DNA, the CDR3 is TGTGCCATCCTCCCAGGGACAGGGGGTGACTATGGCTACACCTTC. Translating it yields CAILPGTGGDYGYTF.

There are many counts of this clonotype. The chain joins TRBV29-1 to TRBJ1-1; 7 bases agree with TRBD1. Germline CDR1 and CDR2: SQVTM and ANQGSEA. This CDR3 has 15 amino acids. Unmatched junction bases numbered 6, after V lost 1 base and J lost 1 base. The CDR3 reads CSVEAQGFRNTEAFF. In DNA, the CDR3 is TGCAGCGTTGAAGCACAGGGGTTTCGGAACACTGAAGCTTTCTTT.

The sample holds many counts of this clonotype. CDR3 in DNA: TGCAGTGCTAGAGACCCTAGCGGGAGCCCAGATACGCAGTATTTT. It specifies CSARDPSGSPDTQYF. V usage is TRBV20-1 and J usage is TRBJ2-3, with 10 bases that match TRBD2. The CDR3 totals 15 residues. Germline V gene lookup returns CDR1 DFQATT and CDR2 SNEGSKA (reference sequence). J was trimmed by 4 bases and V by 0 bases; bases with no gene match: 4.